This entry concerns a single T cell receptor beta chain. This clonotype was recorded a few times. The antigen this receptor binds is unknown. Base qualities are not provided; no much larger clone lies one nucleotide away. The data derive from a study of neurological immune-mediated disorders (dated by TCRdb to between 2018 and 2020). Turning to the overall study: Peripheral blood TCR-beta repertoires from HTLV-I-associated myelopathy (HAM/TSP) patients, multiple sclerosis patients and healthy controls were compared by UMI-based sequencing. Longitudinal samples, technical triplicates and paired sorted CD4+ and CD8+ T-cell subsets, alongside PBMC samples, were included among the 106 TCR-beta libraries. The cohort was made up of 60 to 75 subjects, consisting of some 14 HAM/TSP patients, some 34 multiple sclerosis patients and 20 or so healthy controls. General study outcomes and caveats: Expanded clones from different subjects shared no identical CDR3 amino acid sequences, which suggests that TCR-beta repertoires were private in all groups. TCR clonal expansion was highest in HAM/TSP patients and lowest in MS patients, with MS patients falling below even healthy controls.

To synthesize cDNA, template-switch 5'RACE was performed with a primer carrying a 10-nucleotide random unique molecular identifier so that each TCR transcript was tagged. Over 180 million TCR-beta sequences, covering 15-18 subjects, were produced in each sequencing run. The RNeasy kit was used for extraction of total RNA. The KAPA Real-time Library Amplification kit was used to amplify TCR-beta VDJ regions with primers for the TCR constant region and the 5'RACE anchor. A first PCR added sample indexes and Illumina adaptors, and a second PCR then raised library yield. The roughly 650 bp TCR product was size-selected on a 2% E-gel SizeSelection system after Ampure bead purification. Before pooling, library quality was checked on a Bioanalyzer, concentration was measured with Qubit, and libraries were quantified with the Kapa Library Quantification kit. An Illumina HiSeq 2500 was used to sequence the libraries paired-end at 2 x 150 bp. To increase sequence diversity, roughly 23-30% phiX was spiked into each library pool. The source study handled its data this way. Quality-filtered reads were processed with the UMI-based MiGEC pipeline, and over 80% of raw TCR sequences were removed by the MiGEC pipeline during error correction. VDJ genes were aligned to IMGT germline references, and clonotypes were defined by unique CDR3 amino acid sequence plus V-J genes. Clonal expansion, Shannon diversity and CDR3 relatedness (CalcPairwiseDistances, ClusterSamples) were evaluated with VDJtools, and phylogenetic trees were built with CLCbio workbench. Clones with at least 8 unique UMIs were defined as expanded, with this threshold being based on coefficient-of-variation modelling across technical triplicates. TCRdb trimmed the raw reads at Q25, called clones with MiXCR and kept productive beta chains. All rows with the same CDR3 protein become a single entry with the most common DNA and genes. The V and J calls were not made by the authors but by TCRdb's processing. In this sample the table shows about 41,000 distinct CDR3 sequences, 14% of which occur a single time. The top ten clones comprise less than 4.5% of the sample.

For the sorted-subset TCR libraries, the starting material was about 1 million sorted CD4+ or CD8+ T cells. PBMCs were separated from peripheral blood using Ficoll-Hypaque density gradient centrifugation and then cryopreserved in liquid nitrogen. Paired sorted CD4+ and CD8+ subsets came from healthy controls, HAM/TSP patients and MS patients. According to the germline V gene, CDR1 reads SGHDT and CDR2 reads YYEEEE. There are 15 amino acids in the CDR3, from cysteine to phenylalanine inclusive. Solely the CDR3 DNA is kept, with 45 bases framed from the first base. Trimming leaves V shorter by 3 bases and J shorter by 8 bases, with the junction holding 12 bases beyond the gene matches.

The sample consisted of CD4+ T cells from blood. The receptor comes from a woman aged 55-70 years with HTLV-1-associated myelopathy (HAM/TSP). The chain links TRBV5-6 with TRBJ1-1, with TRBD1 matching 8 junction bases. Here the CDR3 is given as CASSSKTGAVWEAFF. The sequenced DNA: TGTGCCAGCAGCTCGAAGACAGGGGCCGTTTGGGAAGCTTTCTTT. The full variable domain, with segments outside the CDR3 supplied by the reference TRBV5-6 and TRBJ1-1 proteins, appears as DAGVTQSPTHLIKTRGQQVTLRCSPKSGHDTVSWYQQALGQGPQFIFQYYEEEERQRGNFPDRFSGHQFPNYSSELNVNALLLGDSALYLCASSSKTGAVWEAFFGQGTRLTVV.